The T cell receptor (beta chain) described here comes from a study of cytomegalovirus exposure and HLA in healthy donors (dated by TCRdb to about 2017). Concerning the study at large: An earlier analysis of roughly 570 of the donors reported over 250 Gb of sequence data and approximately 120 million unique TCR beta sequences obtained from about 179 million T cells. The study aimed to test whether cataloging public T cell receptors could reveal signatures of past pathogen exposure. A handful of DR-DQ haplotypes were handled as single units for association and clustering because linkage in the cohort was strong. Rather than drawing on any new phenotypic data, the later analysis identified candidate immune exposures from TCR beta sequences and the way those sequences occurred across donors. Every repertoire in the discovery cohort had been generated on one and the same sequencing platform. A later genetic analysis took genome-wide SNP genotypes for about 55% of the roughly 670 donors and used that subset as a discovery cohort. The study used immunosequencing to profile the T cell repertoires of around 600 subjects and linked those repertoires to cytomegalovirus serostatus. High-throughput TCR immunosequencing, statistical association of individual TCRs with disease status, and machine learning were combined to predict cytomegalovirus infection status. Along with the roughly 670-subject first cohort, a separate validation cohort of over 90 different subjects was used. Both class I and class II loci were covered by HLA typing, at four-digit resolution. An early release that covered around 590 HLA-typed donors contained approximately 290 gigabases of sequencing data and 70 million to 100 million unique TCR sequences. Of the approximately 400 genotyped donors, over 65% fell in the genetic ancestry cluster associated with self-reported Caucasian donors. Donor age, sex, ethnicity and CMV serostatus were collected together with the repertoire data. Among roughly 400 genotyped donors of the cohort, an average of approximately 240,000 unique TCR beta nucleotide sequences was sequenced per donor, of which 15% to 20% were non-productive. To study patterns of TCR occurrence, a later analysis re-analyzed previously published TCR beta repertoires from 500 to 850 donors and added high-resolution HLA genotyping. An earlier analysis of roughly 580 of the donors used high-throughput TCR beta sequencing to judge whether each TCR beta V gene segment behaved as functional or pseudogenic. Typing coverage differed by locus: A, B, C, DRB1 and DQB1 were typed in roughly 620-630 donors, DQA1 in about 500, DPA1 in roughly 590, and DPB1 in 400 to 490. Summary of the overall study and its limitations: Because counts were too low, fewer than 20 rarely observed V segments, including chromosome 9 orphons, were excluded from the earlier analysis of a few hundred of the donors. In a later analysis, the rate of TCR association differed among HLA loci, with DRB1 alleles having the most associated TCRs and HLA-C alleles having the fewest. When HLA alleles, especially DR and DQ, strongly co-occurred, TCR associations were difficult to assign to individual alleles. Most TCR sequences were seen in very few donors, while some public TCRs were found in many individuals. Presence/absence analyses assumed roughly uniform sequencing depth across donors, an assumption that may not hold. Because HLA typing was unavailable for some donors at each locus, only the typed subset was used in association tests. Cytomegalovirus status was reported to be diagnosed by the classifier with high specificity and sensitivity in both the original and validation cohorts. A further reported finding was that TCR beta sequences accurately predicted the HLA-A and HLA-B alleles for most subjects in the first cohort. Because the 87-base-pair reads could not distinguish some IMGT-functional V segments, including TRBV6-2 and TRBV6-3, those segments were excluded. Several of the top co-occurrence clusters appeared to be linked to parvovirus B19, influenza, CMV and Epstein-Barr virus, according to a later analysis. In a later analysis, HLA-associated TCR beta chains showed more clonal expansion and lower generation probabilities than non-associated chains that were equally common. At a false discovery rate of 0.05, a later analysis linked 15,000 to 20,000 TCR beta sequences to specific HLA alleles. For the cohort, immune exposure information was limited to CMV serostatus. In an earlier analysis of roughly 500 of the donors, most TCR beta V segments appeared in productive rearrangements about 90% or about 30% of the time, broadly matching IMGT annotations. Correlated functional status among segregating V segments might reflect linkage disequilibrium, but an unknown experimental factor could not be ruled out. V-gene and J-gene trimming of TCR beta chains was associated with a missense DCLRE1C variant in a later genetic analysis, and the association was replicated in an independent cohort. The sequencing pipeline was judged likely to have produced a cluster of highly shared sequence variants as a technical artifact. According to a later genetic analysis, donors in an Asian-associated ancestry cluster had fewer N-insertions in productive TCRs than the approximately 700-donor mean. According to a later analysis, most CMV-associated TCR beta chains appeared to be HLA-restricted, and the HLA associations seemed to be driven largely by CMV exposure. Only TCR beta chains were sequenced in this cohort, and the absence of alpha or paired-chain data limited detectable features. The study listed 150 to 200 TCR beta chains as associated with cytomegalovirus. The authors suggested that the approach could potentially be extended to other disease states and immunological phenotypes. In vitro tests confirmed that three of the cytomegalovirus-associated TCR beta chains recognize cytomegalovirus antigens.

V lost 1 base and J lost 7 bases, and the count of bases not matched to a germline gene is 5. Reading from cysteine to phenylalanine, the CDR3 counts 14 amino acids. The CDR3 DNA has 42 bases and is translated from base 1. The germline V gene sets CDR1 to SGHAT and CDR2 to FQNNGV. Points on this clone: The antigen it recognizes is unknown. Base qualities are not at hand, and no much larger clone is one base apart.

Library preparation used the immunoSEQ multiplex PCR assay. For the multiplex PCR, a mixture combining 60 forward primers for TCR Vbeta segments and 13 reverse primers for TCR Jbeta segments was used. The CDR3 region of rearranged TCR beta genes was amplified from genomic DNA with a multiplex PCR assay. On the Illumina HiSeq System, the amplified TCR beta libraries were sequenced as 87-base-pair reads. In the authors' own workflow: A later analysis tallied around 80 million unique TCR beta chains across the 666 repertoires, and around 9.9 million of those chains were shared by two or more donors. Raw reads were error-corrected and collapsed into unique sequences with a nearest-neighbor algorithm that merged closely related sequences to remove PCR and sequencing errors. V, D and J gene segments were assigned by aligning CDR3 sequences to IMGT reference sequences. For a sequence to be retained, at least a six-nucleotide match to both a V gene segment and a J gene segment was required. Rearrangements were called productive when the CDR3 lacked stop codons and stayed in frame with V and J; all others were non-productive. CDR3 was defined by IMGT convention, running from the second conserved V-encoded cysteine to the conserved J-encoded phenylalanine. Sequences without an unambiguous match to a single V gene segment were excluded from the earlier analysis of about 600 of the donors. In an earlier analysis of 450 to 750 of the donors, a V segment was called functional when productive rearrangements were above 56.7%, and segregating when the standard deviation between donors exceeded 5%. To diagnose cytomegalovirus status from the catalog of TCR beta chain sequences, a statistical classification framework was built. A later analysis assigned V and J genes by comparing TCR nucleotide sequences with IMGT/GENE-DB human TR gene sequences. In a later analysis, CDR3 sequences and most-parsimonious VDJ recombination scenarios were assigned using the TCRdist pipeline. In a later analysis, every TCR beta chain was defined by the combination of its CDR3 amino acid sequence and its V-gene family, and reads without a unique V-gene family were dropped. As a way to deal with suspected cross-contamination and a sequencing artifact, a later analysis dropped 592 nucleotide sequences that were highly shared and had low generation probability. In a later analysis, a clonal expansion index was calculated for each public chain from normalized within-repertoire ranks of inferred template counts. A later analysis computed generation probabilities with a VDJ recombination model fitted to out-of-frame rearrangements, and checked the results against IGoR. In a later analysis, hypergeometric tests were used to score TCR-TCR, TCR-HLA and TCR-CMV co-occurrence, with a repertoire-size bias correction applied to TCR pairs. False discovery rates were estimated in a later analysis by permuting HLA or CMV assignments 20 times. In a later analysis, co-occurring TCRs were grouped using DBSCAN, with TCRdist sequence similarity added in when clustering inside HLA-allele-positive subsets. Co-occurrence clustering excluded repertoires with fewer than 30,000 or more than 120,000 public chains, plus five with anomalous nucleotide sharing. In its TCRdb copy, this immuneACCESS table keeps in-frame sequences only and misses some clones. Where compared with another copy, unresolved V genes explain less than half of these, and the others have no known cause. V and J calls and clone size come straight from that table; D and trimming were deduced from the DNA. For this sample the table gives around 130,000 clones, of which 77% were detected only once. Jointly, the top ten make up around 5.8% of the sample.

The cohort comprised 670 or so healthy bone marrow donors. Cohort members were all nominally healthy when sampled, although unrecorded immune exposures were likely present. The donor tested CMV seropositive and was one of the 289 seropositive cohort members. Every donor gave a peripheral blood sample, and the peripheral blood mononuclear cells from that sample were used for TCR beta sequencing. The Qiagen DNeasy Blood Extraction Kit was used to extract genomic DNA from the blood cell samples. The source is a man between 18 and 35 years old in good health and CMV-seropositive. Recombination linked TRBV11-2 to TRBJ1-2, and 8 junction bases match TRBD1. Sequenced sample: PBMCs. The CDR3 protein is CASSLATGGVGYTF. The nucleotide sequence reads TGTGCCAGCAGCTTAGCTACAGGGGGTGTTGGCTACACCTTC.